This T cell receptor (beta chain) was retrieved from a study of radiotherapy plus CTLA-4 blockade in lung cancer. Germline V lookup: CDR1 SNHLY, CDR2 FYNNEI. The CDR3 is made up of 13 amino acids. Trimming cost V 1 base and J 2 bases, with 6 bases left between them. This clone came up once. The table came from immunoSEQ multiplex PCR; TCRdb's copy has only in-frame clones and leaves some out. The sample includes about 87,000 clones, 70% to 90% of them seen just once. This chain links TRBV2 with TRBJ2-7, with unresolved D. Sequenced material: peripheral blood, taken from a patient treated with radiotherapy plus ipilimumab. This clonotype was sampled from a human donor with non-small cell lung cancer that progressed on radiotherapy plus ipilimumab. The CDR3, as DNA: TGTGCCAGCAGTGAAGGCTTAACCTACGAGCAGTACTTC. Its protein product is CASSEGLTYEQYF.